The entry below gives a single T cell receptor (beta chain) sequence along with its context. In its sample, this clonotype was seen a few times. Its recognized antigen is unknown. It has no much larger one-base neighbor in the sample; base qualities were not kept. The TCR beta CDR3 regions were amplified from the RNA transcripts. The first round of RT-PCR for the TCR CDR3 was performed with the HTBI primer set and the Qiagen OneStep RT-PCR kit. A second multiplex PCR round built the libraries, followed by size selection and purification. Sequencing of the libraries was done on an Illumina HiSeq2000 using paired-end 100 bp reads. As for how the authors treated the data: SOAPnuke was used to process the raw data, throwing out any read that contained adapters or uncalled bases, had a mean Phred below 15, or lacked an exact constant-primer or identifier match. High-quality paired reads were merged with COPE v1.2.5, and unique nucleotide sequences were defined as clonotypes. MiTCR v1.1 was used to align clonotypes to the IMGT TRBV, TRBD and TRBJ reference segments. The analysis was restricted to V-J combinations with a frequency above 0.0001, which together covered over 99% of the repertoires. A TCS score was defined as the ratio between F50 (clonal expansion) and ExV (chaos), using BLOSUM62-based TCRdist between CDR3 peptides within each V-J. Welch's t-statistics and random forest reduced roughly 500 V-J features to 10 to 15, which were used in a naive Bayes classifier (R e1071). The Morisita-Horn index was used to measure how similar the thyroid and blood repertoires were. Using fastp at Q25 and MiXCR, TCRdb reprocessed the public reads and kept productive beta chains. Each CDR3 protein appears once, grouped with its most common genes and DNA. These V and J calls originate from TCRdb's pipeline instead of the authors' own analysis. The sample records hundreds of thousands of distinct CDR3 sequences, 30% to 40% of which are singletons. The ten biggest clones cover around 32% of the sample.

The data derive from a study of T cells in Graves' hyperthyroidism and ophthalmopathy (dated 2019 in TCRdb). Broadly, across the study: Peripheral blood samples were taken at initial diagnosis, before any treatment was given. To identify distinguishing TCR V-J signatures, a discovery cohort of 100 or so patients was used, comprising 43 with Graves' ophthalmopathy and about 59 with stable Graves' hyperthyroidism. Prospective prediction of ophthalmopathy was tested in an independent validation cohort of fewer than 20 hyperthyroidism patients and 15 to 17 patients who later progressed to ophthalmopathy. The 100 discovery patients were randomly split 7:3 into training and test sets. The study also compared thyroid tissue and blood T-cell repertoires from roughly 6 Graves' hyperthyroidism patients. After blood sampling, hyperthyroidism patients were treated with methimazole at a starting dose of 30 mg daily, and ophthalmopathy patients were treated with high-dose intravenous methylprednisolone. TCR Vbeta CDR3 sequencing of roughly 140 peripheral blood samples (43 ophthalmopathy, roughly 72 hyperthyroidism and some 17 progressor patients) is reported in the paper. Points the paper makes about the study in general: In validation, the model predicted progression to ophthalmopathy with approximately 71% sensitivity and over 72% specificity, a median of about 6 months before onset. Most expanded thyroid clonotypes (frequency above 0.001) were also detected in blood, suggesting blood repertoires may reflect thyroid immune responses. A 13 V-J signature model separated ophthalmopathy from stable hyperthyroidism, with around 88% sensitivity and roughly 82% specificity in cross-validation and 80%/75% in testing. No statistical method was used to set the sample size in advance, and investigators knew the group allocation.

V drops 1 base and J drops 5 bases, leaving 12 bases in between. CDR1 and CDR2 are drawn from the germline V gene: ENHRY, SYGVKD. Inclusive of the bounding cysteine and phenylalanine, the CDR3 is 14 residues long. Only the CDR3 part of the read is kept: 42 bases, read in frame from the first base. Graves' hyperthyroidism was defined as stable when no progression to ophthalmopathy occurred over 18 months of follow-up. The hyperthyroidism patients were between 18 and 65 years old and newly diagnosed, with a disease duration of less than 2 months. The study excluded patients with uncontrolled infections, other autoimmune diseases, pregnancy or lactation. Diagnoses were based on clinical symptoms, serum thyroxine and TRAb, thyroid ultrasound and orbital computed tomography. PBMCs were separated from roughly 10 ml of fresh peripheral blood using Ficoll-Paque density gradient centrifugation. Total RNA was extracted using Trizol reagent, and RNA quality was assessed on an Agilent 2100 Bioanalyzer.

Material: blood. Recombination joined TRBV10-3 with TRBJ2-7, with a tentative D call of TRBD1 or TRBD2, each matching 6 bases. The clonotype originates from a woman aged 40 to 50 with Graves' hyperthyroidism. CDR3 region: CAISEYREADEQYF. The DNA is TGTGCCATCAGTGAGTACAGGGAGGCTGACGAGCAGTACTTC.